These 27 T cell receptor beta chains were all obtained from the same sample, sequenced in a study of long-term antiretroviral therapy in people with HIV. Runs used v3.0 of the immunoSEQ assay and were done at survey level. The assay was immunoSEQ multiplex PCR, and TCRdb's table has in-frame clones only and misses some. The repertoire holds under 30,000 clones, with 90% to 95% as singletons. Sequencing used unsorted PBMCs, obtained more than 7.3 years after starting antiretroviral therapy. Receptor source: a man aged 50 to 60 with HIV.

The chain joins TRBV10-1 to TRBJ2-3, with D possibly being TRBD2 (6 bases). Germline V gene sequence: CDR1 WNHNN, CDR2 SYGVQD (reference sequence). Trimming pared 5 bases from V and 4 bases from J, leaving 13 bases between. The CDR3 covers 14 residues. CDR3 nucleotides: TGCGCCAGCAGTCCGGGGGTAGCGGCAGATACGCAGTATTTT. This codes for CASSPGVAADTQYF.

J is TRBJ1-3 and V is TRBV6-1, with D unclear. The CDR3 extends over 13 amino acids. Trimming shortened V by 3 bases and J by 1 base, and 4 bases separated the two germline ends. Germline CDR1 is MNHNS and CDR2 is SASEGT. The CDR3 loop is CASSEVSGNTIYF. The CDR3 DNA sequence: TGTGCCAGCAGTGAGGTTTCTGGAAACACCATATATTTT.

The chain couples TRBV29-1 to TRBJ2-1, with a weak D call TRBD2 (7 bases). CDR3 size: 15 residues. Germline V lookup: CDR1 SQVTM, CDR2 ANQGSEA. V dropped 1 base and J dropped 0 bases, with 10 bases sitting between them. CDR3: CSVEGRGPSYNEQFF. CDR3 coding DNA: TGCAGCGTTGAAGGGCGGGGGCCCTCCTACAATGAGCAGTTCTTC.

The chain couples TRBV5-1 to TRBJ2-7; 10 bases are shared with TRBD2. Germline loops: CDR1 SGHRS, CDR2 YFSETQ. Unmatched junction bases numbered 13, after V lost 1 base and J lost 6 bases. The CDR3 sequence is 17 residues long. The CDR3 coding sequence is TGCGCCAGCAGCTTGCGAGGTGGTACTAGCGGGGATAGCGAGCAGTACTTC. It specifies CASSLRGGTSGDSEQYF.

The rearrangement links TRBV14 to TRBJ2-6; no reliable D call. Trimming removed 5 bases from V and 0 bases from J, with 8 bases in between. The germline gives CDR1 SGHDN, CDR2 FVKESK. This CDR3 spans 15 amino acids. The CDR3 reads CASSETGSGANVLTF. The CDR3 DNA is TGTGCCAGCAGCGAGACGGGCTCTGGGGCCAACGTCCTGACTTTC.

The V call is TRBV6-5, the J call TRBJ1-4; 7 positions match TRBD1. Losses at the gene ends were 9 bases for V and 6 bases for J; bases not matched to a gene: 7. Germline loops: CDR1 MNHEY, CDR2 SVGAGI. The CDR3 runs to 13 residues. The CDR3: CARPQGKYEKLFF. As DNA, the CDR3 is TGTGCCAGGCCACAGGGGAAGTATGAAAAACTGTTTTTT.

V gene TRBV4-1 combines with J gene TRBJ2-7; 10 bases map to TRBD1. The CDR3 loop spans 15 amino acids. Germline V CDR1 and CDR2: MGHRA, YSYEKL. The ends lost 3 bases at V and 4 bases at J; junction bases unmatched: 6. The CDR3 sequence is CASSQERDRGYEQYF. CDR3 nucleotide sequence: TGCGCCAGCAGCCAGGAACGGGACAGGGGATACGAGCAGTACTTC.

V gene TRBV12-2 combines with J gene TRBJ2-7; the D call in the table, TRBD1, was not verified against the DNA. TRBV12-2 is a known pseudogene. The CDR3 contains 14 residues. The CDR3 bases are TGTGCAAGTCGCTCTAGTCTGACAGCATACGAGCAGTACTTC. Translated, it gives CASRSSLTAYEQYF.

The gene calls are TRBV4-3 and TRBJ2-1; either TRBD1 or TRBD2 may supply D (5 bases each). The CDR3 is made up of 17 amino acids. Germline loops: CDR1 LGHNA, CDR2 YSLEER. Trimming removed 0 bases at V and 0 bases at J, with 12 bases between. CDR3 residues: CASSQDRDPGSYNEQFF. In DNA form, the CDR3 reads TGCGCCAGCAGCCAAGATAGGGACCCCGGCTCCTACAATGAGCAGTTCTTC.

Points on this clone: At one end, the junction sequence differs from germline, possibly due to a read error. J is TRBJ2-7 and V is TRBV7-3; TRBD1 aligns across 7 bases. This CDR3 has 9 amino acids. Looked up from germline, CDR1 is SGHTA and CDR2 is FQGTGA. This CDR3 reads CASLGQECF. Written as DNA, the CDR3 is TGTGCCAGCTTAGGACAGGAGTGCTTC.

This chain uses TRBV15 with TRBJ1-1, with 9 nucleotides matching TRBD1. From germline, CDR1 is LNHNV and CDR2 YYDKDF (reference sequence). V dropped 5 bases and J dropped 1; count of bases not matched to a gene: 2. The CDR3 loop spans 14 amino acids. CDR3 bases: TGTGCCACCAGCCCACAGGGGGCGAACACTGAAGCTTTCTTT. Translated: CATSPQGANTEAFF.

The chain combines TRBV9 with TRBJ2-2, with 7 bases identical to TRBD1. Germline V gives CDR1 SGDLS, CDR2 YYNGEE. V trimming: 0 bases; J trimming: 1 base; junction bases outside the gene matches: 6. The CDR3 consists of 17 residues. In DNA, the CDR3 is TGTGCCAGCAGCGTAGGGGGGACAGCATGGAACACCGGGGAGCTGTTTTTT. Amino acids: CASSVGGTAWNTGELFF.

CDR3: CASSLAGASTDTQYF. CDR3 nucleotides: TGTGCCAGCAGCTTGGCGGGGGCTAGCACAGATACGCAGTATTTT. The chain combines TRBV5-6 with TRBJ2-3; D could derive from TRBD1 or TRBD2 (6 bases each). The CDR3 has 15 residues. CDR1 and CDR2 (germline): SGHDT, YYEEEE. Deletions cut 0 bases from V and 0 bases from J, with 8 bases between.

V gene TRBV5-4 combines with J gene TRBJ1-6, with D unclear. CDR1 is SGHNT, CDR2 YYREEE, per germline (reference sequence). The CDR3 loop spans 13 amino acids. The germline V and J ends were trimmed by 4 bases and 8 bases, with 10 bases remaining between them. CDR3 in amino acids: CASSKGYDSPLHF. CDR3 DNA: TGTGCCAGCAGCAAGGGTTACGATTCACCCCTCCACTTT.

This rearrangement joins TRBV10-3 to TRBJ2-7; maybe TRBD1 (6 bases). CDR1 and CDR2 from the germline V gene are ENHRY and SYGVKD. The V gene lost 10 bases and the J gene lost 2 bases, with 18 bases spanning the gap. The CDR3 contains 14 residues. The CDR3 bases are TGTGCCACCACCCCCCCGGGACAAACCTACGAGCAGTACTTC. It is translated as CATTPPGQTYEQYF.

This clone was counted once. The gene calls are TRBV5-1 and TRBJ1-4; D uncertain. Per the germline V gene, CDR1 is SGHRS and CDR2 is YFSETQ. This CDR3 comprises 14 residues. V lost 3 bases and J 5 bases, leaving 11 bases between the germline ends. CDR3: CASSSGDFNEKLFF. The CDR3 region has the DNA TGCGCCAGCAGCTCCGGGGATTTCAATGAAAAACTGTTTTTT. The whole variable domain, filled in from reference TRBV5-1 and TRBJ1-4, reads KAGVTQTPRYLIKTRGQQVTLSCSPISGHRSVSWYQQTPGQGLQFLFEYFSETQRNKGNFPGRFSGRQFSNSRSEMNVSTLELGDSALYLCASSSGDFNEKLFFGSGTQLSVL.

The chain combines TRBV7-6 with TRBJ2-3; 8 bases align to TRBD2. Germline V gives CDR1 SGHVS, CDR2 FNYEAQ. CDR3 length equals 17 residues. With 1 base clipped from V and 1 base from J, the junction kept 7 bases outside the gene matches. The CDR3 DNA reads TGTGCCAGCAGCTTAGACGGGGGGGCCCCCCGCACAGATACGCAGTATTTT. Its protein is CASSLDGGAPRTDTQYF.

The chain is built from TRBV7-8 and TRBJ1-2, with D unclear. The germline V and J ends were trimmed by 2 bases and 8 bases, with 21 bases remaining between them. The CDR3 contains 16 residues. CDR1 is SGHVS, CDR2 FQNEAQ, per germline. CDR3 DNA: TGTGCCAGCAGCTTATTGGGTGGAGGCAGGCATAGGGGCTACACCTTC. Protein product: CASSLLGGGRHRGYTF.

Details on this clone: A junction boundary mismatches the germline segment, possibly from a read error. The genes are TRBV7-2 and TRBJ1-2; unclear D gene. Germline V gene sequence: CDR1 SGHTA, CDR2 FQGNSA. The CDR3 consists of 13 residues. The CDR3 coding sequence is TGTGCCACCAGCCCGTTAGCTAACTATGGCTACACCTTC. This translates into CATSPLANYGYTF.

In DNA, the CDR3 is TGTGCCAGCAGTGAATCGGCGGATTCTGGAAACACCATATATTTT. Translated, it gives CASSESADSGNTIYF. This chain joins TRBV6-1 and TRBJ1-3; D is undetermined. The CDR3 is 15 amino acids. Trimming pared 2 bases from V and 1 base from J, leaving 9 bases between. Germline-derived CDR1 and CDR2 are MNHNS and SASEGT.

The genes are TRBV15 and TRBJ1-6, with D hard to call. The CDR3 is made up of 13 amino acids. Trimming stripped 0 bases from V and 9 bases from J, with 6 bases between. Germline-derived CDR1 and CDR2 are LNHNV and YYDKDF (reference sequence). DNA of the CDR3: TGTGCCACCAGCAGAGATCGGGGTTCACCCCTCCACTTT. Translated: CATSRDRGSPLHF.

This clone was picked up one time. The chain uses TRBV30 and TRBJ1-3, with 7 positions matching TRBD1. CDR1 and CDR2 from the germline V gene are GTSNPN and SVGIG (reference sequence). V lost 1 base and J lost 3; bases outside the gene matches: 6. This CDR3 has 15 amino acids. For the CDR3, the DNA is TGTGCCTGGAGTGGAGGGGGCGCGGGTGGAAACACCATATATTTT. This translates into CAWSGGGAGGNTIYF.

A single count supports this clone. This chain connects TRBV5-1 to TRBJ2-7; 7 positions match TRBD1. After removal of 4 bases from V and 5 bases from J, the junction contained 9 bases not matched to a gene. CDR3 size: 14 residues. Germline V gene data show CDR1 as SGHRS and CDR2 as YFSETQ. CDR3 sequence (DNA): TGCGCCAGCAGCAGCCAGGGACAGTCCCACGAGCAGTACTTC. This gives the protein CASSSQGQSHEQYF. The full variable domain, completed using reference TRBV5-1 and TRBJ2-7, is KAGVTQTPRYLIKTRGQQVTLSCSPISGHRSVSWYQQTPGQGLQFLFEYFSETQRNKGNFPGRFSGRQFSNSRSEMNVSTLELGDSALYLCASSSQGQSHEQYFGPGTRLTVT.

The gene calls are TRBV5-4 and TRBJ2-7; 7 nucleotides match TRBD1. With 3 bases clipped from V and 4 bases from J, the junction kept 7 bases outside the gene matches. Germline CDR1 is SGHNT and CDR2 is YYREEE (reference sequence). CDR3 size: 14 residues. CDR3 protein: CASSSIGTDYEQYF. For the CDR3, the DNA is TGTGCCAGCAGCTCAATCGGGACAGATTACGAGCAGTACTTC.

The V and J genes are TRBV9 and TRBJ2-3; TRBD1 matches 7 bases. CDR1 and CDR2 from the germline V gene are SGDLS and YYNGEE. The CDR3 has 16 amino acids. Trimming cost V 4 bases and J 1 base; bases outside gene matches: 9. CDR3 DNA sequence: TGTGCCAGCAGCATTTTACAGGGGTCGGGCACAGATACGCAGTATTTT. Translation: CASSILQGSGTDTQYF.

V is TRBV7-6 and J is TRBJ2-3, with 9 bases fitting TRBD2. Germline V gene lookup returns CDR1 SGHVS and CDR2 FNYEAQ. This CDR3 is 17 amino acids long. V was pared by 2 bases and J by 0 bases, with 6 bases of the junction left unmatched. CDR3 DNA: TGTGCCAGCAGCTTACTGGCTAGCGGGGCTAGCACAGATACGCAGTATTTT. Amino acids: CASSLLASGASTDTQYF.

This chain joins TRBV5-5 and TRBJ2-7; D is possibly TRBD2 (6 bases). V was shortened by 0 bases and J by 2 bases, with 12 bases between the two germline ends. This CDR3 is built from 15 residues. Germline V lookup: CDR1 SGHKS, CDR2 YYEKEE (reference sequence). The CDR3 coding sequence is TGTGCCAGCAGCTTGGCGTTGGGGGAGGCCTACGAGCAGTACTTC. It yields the protein CASSLALGEAYEQYF. Together with reference TRBV5-5 and TRBJ2-7, the CDR3 gives the full variable domain: DAGVTQSPTHLIKTRGQQVTLRCSPISGHKSVSWYQQVLGQGPQFIFQYYEKEERGRGNFPDRFSARQFPNYSSELNVNALLLGDSALYLCASSLALGEAYEQYFGPGTRLTVT.